These 29 T cell receptor beta chains came from one sample sequenced in a study of shared clonotypes between healthy human individuals. Sequenced by immunoSEQ multiplex PCR; TCRdb stores in-frame clones only, minus some. The sample lists 400,000 to 600,000 clones, about 96% occurring once. The sequenced sample consisted of naive CD4+ T cells sorted from blood. The subset is: CD45RA+ positively selected. The receptors stem from a woman aged 30 to 39 in good health.

This chain connects TRBV5-4 to TRBJ2-5; D is unresolved. Germline CDR1 is SGHNT and CDR2 is YYREEE (reference sequence). With 2 bases removed from V and 5 bases from J, the gap between germline ends came to 10 bases. The length of the CDR3 is 13 residues. CDR3: CASSFGQAETQYF. For the CDR3, the DNA is TGTGCCAGCAGCTTCGGCCAGGCGGAGACCCAGTACTTC. Complete variable domain (other parts from reference TRBV5-4 and TRBJ2-5): ETGVTQSPTHLIKTRGQQVTLRCSSQSGHNTVSWYQQALGQGPQFIFQYYREEENGRGNFPPRFSGLQFPNYSSELNVNALELDDSALYLCASSFGQAETQYFGPGTRLLVL.

There are a few counts of this clone. This sequence joins TRBV2 and TRBJ1-2; D not resolved. V was pared by 4 bases and J by 7 bases, with 10 bases between. In germline, CDR1 is SNHLY, CDR2 FYNNEI. The CDR3 is 12 amino acids. The CDR3 coding sequence is TGTGCCAGCAGTGTCCTAAGAAGTGGCTACACCTTC. Protein sequence: CASSVLRSGYTF. The full variable domain, rest sourced from reference TRBV2 and TRBJ1-2, is EPEVTQTPSHQVTQMGQEVILRCVPISNHLYFYWYRQILGQKVEFLVSFYNNEISEKSEIFDDQFSVERPDGSNFTLKIRSTKLEDSAMYFCASSVLRSGYTFGSGTRLTVV.

The chain has TRBV6-1 and TRBJ2-1, with D possibly TRBD2 on 5 matching bases. The length of the CDR3 is 16 residues. The ends were cut back, 4 bases at V and 3 bases at J, with 16 bases in the middle. Germline assignment: CDR1 MNHNS and CDR2 SASEGT. The DNA of the CDR3 is TGTGCCAGCAGTGCCCCACGGGGTATTAGCTACAATGAGCAGTTCTTC. Translated: CASSAPRGISYNEQFF.

The chain combines TRBV13 with TRBJ1-3; D gene ambiguous. The germline CDR1 and CDR2 sequences are PRHDT and FYEKMQ (reference sequence). The CDR3 runs to 15 residues. The V gene lost 5 bases and the J gene lost 2 bases, with 13 bases spanning the gap. The CDR3 nucleotides read TGTGCCAGCAGCCCGATTTTCCAAGCTGGAAACACCATATATTTT. This gives the protein CASSPIFQAGNTIYF.

The chain has TRBV18 and TRBJ2-3; 7 bases map to TRBD2. The CDR3 totals 15 residues. Germline V CDR1 and CDR2: KGHSH, LQKENI. The V segment lost 6 bases and the J segment 1 base; nucleotides outside the gene matches: 7. This CDR3 is CASSPTSARTDTQYF. The CDR3 DNA follows: TGTGCCAGCTCTCCTACTAGCGCCCGCACAGATACGCAGTATTTT.

The gene calls are TRBV5-1 and TRBJ2-7; tentatively, D is TRBD1 (6 bases). Germline values: CDR1 SGHRS, CDR2 YFSETQ. Between the trimmed V and J ends, which lost 3 bases and 3 bases, there was a span of 16 bases. The CDR3 covers 15 residues. Here the CDR3 DNA reads TGCGCCAGCAGCTCACAGCTTGGGGGCAACTACGAGCAGTACTTC. Its protein is CASSSQLGGNYEQYF.

This chain joins TRBV7-2 and TRBJ2-1; D is unclear. V was trimmed by 2 bases and J by 7 bases, leaving 12 bases between them. Germline CDR1 and CDR2: SGHTA and FQGNSA. The CDR3 is 14 amino acids. Here the CDR3 DNA reads TGTGCCAGCAGCTTAAGAGCCGACCTGAATGAGCAGTTCTTC. Translation: CASSLRADLNEQFF.

In its sample, this clone was seen once. The chain employs TRBV27 and TRBJ1-2, with a possible D match to TRBD1 (5 bases). Germline V gene data show CDR1 as MNHEY and CDR2 as SMNVEV (reference sequence). Trimming removed 5 bases at V and 4 bases at J, with 14 bases between. The CDR3 has 14 amino acids. In DNA form, the CDR3 reads TGTGCCAGCAGTCCCTCAGACAGAATCTATGGCTACACCTTC. Its protein is CASSPSDRIYGYTF.

The V gene is TRBV19, the J gene TRBJ1-2; D call uncertain. V shed 1 base and J shed 8 bases, with 11 bases lying between them. The CDR3 runs to 13 residues. Germline V gene sequence: CDR1 LNHDA, CDR2 SQIVND (reference sequence). Written as DNA, the CDR3 is TGTGCCAGTAGTATAGTACCCGCACAGGGCTACACCTTC. Protein product: CASSIVPAQGYTF.

This chain joins TRBV19 and TRBJ1-4; the D is unclear. The CDR3 is 15 amino acids. V lost 1 base and J 5 bases, leaving 11 bases between the germline ends. Per germline, CDR1 LNHDA and CDR2 SQIVND (reference sequence). CDR3 sequence reads: CASSIGLAGNEKLFF. The DNA for the CDR3 is TGTGCCAGTAGTATAGGTTTGGCGGGGAATGAAAAACTGTTTTTT.

The chain employs TRBV29-1 and TRBJ1-1; D gene uncertain. This CDR3 comprises 13 residues. From germline, CDR1 is SQVTM and CDR2 ANQGSEA. V was pared by 5 bases and J by 3 bases, with 13 bases between. The CDR3 sequence is CSVLTGSDTEAFF. The DNA for the CDR3 is TGCAGCGTTCTTACCGGGTCGGACACTGAAGCTTTCTTT.

The chain combines TRBV30 with TRBJ1-1; tentative D call: TRBD1 (5 bases). Trimming left V 3 bases short and J 6 bases short, with 17 bases between. The CDR3 covers 14 residues. The germline gives CDR1 GTSNPN, CDR2 SVGIG (reference sequence). CDR3 in DNA: TGTGCCTGGAGCCCAGGACACGGTGGGGCTGAAGCTTTCTTT. As protein: CAWSPGHGGAEAFF.

This clone was picked up one time. The chain uses TRBV14 and TRBJ2-5, with 8 nucleotides matching TRBD2. V was pared by 2 bases and J by 2 bases, with 10 bases of the junction left unmatched. The germline V gene encodes CDR1 SGHDN and CDR2 FVKESK. CDR3 length equals 17 residues. CDR3 protein: CASSQPSGLVKQETQYF. DNA of the CDR3: TGTGCCAGCAGCCAACCCTCGGGACTAGTGAAACAAGAGACCCAGTACTTC.

The rearrangement joins TRBV29-1 to TRBJ2-3, with D possibly being TRBD1 or TRBD2 (5 bases each). This CDR3 is 12 amino acids long. Trimming removed 5 bases at V and 6 bases at J, with 12 bases between. Germline CDR1 SQVTM, CDR2 ANQGSEA. The CDR3 nucleotides are TGCAGCGTTCTGGGGGAATCCGATACGCAGTATTTT. The encoded protein is CSVLGESDTQYF.

The J gene is TRBJ2-1, the V gene TRBV28; weak D call: TRBD2 (5 bases). Germline V gene lookup returns CDR1 MDHEN and CDR2 SYDVKM. Trimming pared 0 bases from V and 5 bases from J, leaving 11 bases between. This CDR3 is built from 15 residues. For the CDR3, the DNA is TGTGCCAGCAGTTTATGGGGAGCTAGGGACAATGAGCAGTTCTTC. This codes for CASSLWGARDNEQFF.

Comments on this clone: The sample contains more than one DNA sequence encoding this CDR3. The J gene is TRBJ2-7, the V gene TRBV18, with D unresolved. This CDR3 contains 13 residues. The V gene's germline CDR1 is KGHSH and CDR2 LQKENI. V lost 0 bases and J lost 0, with 3 bases in between. The CDR3 reads CASSPPSSYEQYF. In nucleotides, the CDR3 is TGTGCCAGCTCACCACCTAGCTCCTACGAGCAGTACTTC. Drawing the rest from reference TRBV18 and TRBJ2-7, the complete variable domain is NAGVMQNPRHLVRRRGQEARLRCSPMKGHSHVYWYRQLPEEGLKFMVYLQKENIIDESGMPKERFSAEFPKEGPSILRIQQVVRGDSAAYFCASSPPSSYEQYFGPGTRLTVT.

The chain joins TRBV29-1 to TRBJ2-2; weak D call: TRBD2 (6 bases). The CDR3 spans 13 residues. Trimming took 1 base from V and 5 from J, leaving 8 bases between them. Germline lookup yields CDR1 SQVTM and CDR2 ANQGSEA. The CDR3 region has the DNA TGCAGCGTTGAAGTCGGGAGTACCGGGGAGCTGTTTTTT. It translates to CSVEVGSTGELFF.

The chain recombines TRBV29-1 with TRBJ2-7, with 7 bases matching TRBD2. Germline trimming cut 5 bases from V and 2 bases from J; bases unmatched to any gene: 9. From germline, CDR1 is SQVTM and CDR2 ANQGSEA. The CDR3 consists of 14 residues. CDR3 in amino acids: CSVTNGRPPYEQYF. CDR3 coding DNA: TGCAGCGTTACCAACGGGAGGCCCCCCTACGAGCAGTACTTC.

CDR3 loop: CASSEVPGDVGQYF. The CDR3 DNA follows: TGTGCCAGCAGTGAAGTGCCGGGGGACGTGGGGCAGTACTTC. This chain uses TRBV6-1 with TRBJ2-7; possible D gene TRBD2, 6 bases. V dropped 1 base and J dropped 9 bases, with 16 bases sitting between them. CDR1 is MNHNS and CDR2 is SASEGT in the germline V gene. This CDR3 comprises 14 residues.

This sequence joins TRBV14 and TRBJ2-7; D possibly uses TRBD1 or TRBD2 (5 bases each). This CDR3 is 15 amino acids long. Germline CDR1 reads SGHDN; CDR2 reads FVKESK. Trimming pared 1 base from V and 7 bases from J, leaving 17 bases between. The CDR3 bases are TGTGCCAGCAGCCAAGTCTCCGGGGCGACTCGGGAGCAGTACTTC. Its protein product is CASSQVSGATREQYF.

This sequence joins TRBV5-6 and TRBJ2-4; TRBD1 agrees at 9 bases. This CDR3 is built from 19 residues. In germline, CDR1 is SGHDT, CDR2 YYEEEE. The V segment lost 4 bases and the J segment 0 bases; nucleotides outside the gene matches: 14. In DNA form, the CDR3 reads TGTGCCAGCAGCCCCGGACAGGGGACTCCAAGGGTAGCCAAAAACATTCAGTACTTC. This codes for CASSPGQGTPRVAKNIQYF.

This clone was counted a single time. V and J are TRBV10-1 and TRBJ1-1; the D is unclear. V was cut by 2 bases and J by 5 bases, with 12 bases left in between. Germline assignment: CDR1 WNHNN and CDR2 SYGVQD (reference sequence). CDR3 length: 14 amino acids. The CDR3 region has the DNA TGCGCCAGCAGTGAGAATGGGATGGGGACTGAAGCTTTCTTT. It encodes CASSENGMGTEAFF.

The chain is built from TRBV9 and TRBJ2-6; no clear D gene. V was trimmed by 6 bases and J by 0 bases, leaving 13 bases between them. Germline V gene sequence: CDR1 SGDLS, CDR2 YYNGEE. The CDR3 contains 16 residues. CDR3 amino acids: CASTLGLFSGANVLTF. DNA for the CDR3: TGTGCCAGCACCCTCGGGCTATTCTCTGGGGCCAACGTCCTGACTTTC.

The CDR3 DNA reads TGTGCCAGCACCAGGGTTGTGGAGCAGTTCTTC. Translated: CASTRVVEQFF. The V call is TRBV2, the J call TRBJ2-1, with a weak D call TRBD1 (5 bases). This CDR3 has 11 residues. The ends were cut back, 7 bases at V and 10 bases at J, with 11 bases in the middle. Germline assignment: CDR1 SNHLY and CDR2 FYNNEI.

The chain employs TRBV2 and TRBJ2-3; the match to TRBD1 covers 7 bases. This CDR3 has 15 amino acids. Germline trimming cut 5 bases from V and 5 bases from J; bases unmatched to any gene: 10. The germline V gene has CDR1 SNHLY and CDR2 FYNNEI. CDR3 sequence (DNA): TGTGCCAGCAGTCGTTACAGGGGTGGGGAAGATACGCAGTATTTT. As protein: CASSRYRGGEDTQYF. The full variable domain, rest sourced from reference TRBV2 and TRBJ2-3, is EPEVTQTPSHQVTQMGQEVILRCVPISNHLYFYWYRQILGQKVEFLVSFYNNEISEKSEIFDDQFSVERPDGSNFTLKIRSTKLEDSAMYFCASSRYRGGEDTQYFGPGTRLTVL.

The chain combines TRBV5-1 with TRBJ1-3; D is uncertain. Trimming removed 4 bases from V and 3 bases from J, with 8 bases in between. Germline V gives CDR1 SGHRS, CDR2 YFSETQ. This CDR3 region has 13 residues. The CDR3 nucleotides are TGCGCCAGCAGCCAACCTAATGGAAACACCATATATTTT. It codes for CASSQPNGNTIYF. The full variable domain, completed using reference TRBV5-1 and TRBJ1-3, is KAGVTQTPRYLIKTRGQQVTLSCSPISGHRSVSWYQQTPGQGLQFLFEYFSETQRNKGNFPGRFSGRQFSNSRSEMNVSTLELGDSALYLCASSQPNGNTIYFGEGSWLTVV.

V and J are TRBV27 and TRBJ2-7; unclear D gene. Germline-derived CDR1 and CDR2 are MNHEY and SMNVEV (reference sequence). Trimming left V 5 bases short and J 4 bases short, with 12 bases between. The CDR3 is 13 residues long. The CDR3 is CASSSSAIYEQYF. The CDR3 DNA reads as TGTGCCAGCAGTAGTTCCGCAATTTACGAGCAGTACTTC.

The rearrangement links TRBV5-1 to TRBJ1-3; unclear D gene. Per the germline V gene, CDR1 is SGHRS and CDR2 is YFSETQ. The CDR3 contains 14 residues. Trimming pared 0 bases from V and 5 bases from J, leaving 9 bases between. The CDR3 coding sequence is TGCGCCAGCAGCTTGGACGGGCGTAGAAACACCATATATTTT. It translates to CASSLDGRRNTIYF. Full variable domain (remainder filled in from reference TRBV5-1 and TRBJ1-3): KAGVTQTPRYLIKTRGQQVTLSCSPISGHRSVSWYQQTPGQGLQFLFEYFSETQRNKGNFPGRFSGRQFSNSRSEMNVSTLELGDSALYLCASSLDGRRNTIYFGEGSWLTVV.

CDR3 residues: CASSLVAGRPYEQYF. In nucleotides, the CDR3 is TGCGCCAGCAGCTTGGTGGCGGGGCGGCCCTACGAGCAGTACTTC. The rearrangement uses TRBV5-1 and TRBJ2-7, with a tentative D call TRBD2 (6 bases). Germline CDR1 is SGHRS and CDR2 is YFSETQ. This CDR3 contains 15 residues. The V end was cut by 0 bases, the J end by 2 bases, with 12 bases between.